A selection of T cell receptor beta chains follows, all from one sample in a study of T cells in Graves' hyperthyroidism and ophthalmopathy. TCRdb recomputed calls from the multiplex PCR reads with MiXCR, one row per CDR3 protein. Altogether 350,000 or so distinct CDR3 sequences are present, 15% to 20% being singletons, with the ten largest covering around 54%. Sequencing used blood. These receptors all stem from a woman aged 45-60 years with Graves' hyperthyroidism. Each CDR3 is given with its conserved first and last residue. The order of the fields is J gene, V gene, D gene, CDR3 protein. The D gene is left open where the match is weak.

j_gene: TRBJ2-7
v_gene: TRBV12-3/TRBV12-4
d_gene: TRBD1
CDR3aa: CASSGGQANSYEQYF

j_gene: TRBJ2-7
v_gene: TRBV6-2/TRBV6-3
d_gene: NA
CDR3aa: CASTYAPSYQQYF

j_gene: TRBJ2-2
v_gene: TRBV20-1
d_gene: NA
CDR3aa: CSARDMNGGKNTGELFF

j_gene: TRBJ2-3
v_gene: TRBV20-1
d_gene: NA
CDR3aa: CSATPRPGTDTQYF

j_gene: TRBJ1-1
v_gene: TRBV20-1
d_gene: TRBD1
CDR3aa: CSARDRGPGGTEAFF

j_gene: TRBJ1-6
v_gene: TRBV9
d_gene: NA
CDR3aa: CASSVDEQGSLHF

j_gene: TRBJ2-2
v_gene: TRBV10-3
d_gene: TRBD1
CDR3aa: CAISEPGTATGELFF

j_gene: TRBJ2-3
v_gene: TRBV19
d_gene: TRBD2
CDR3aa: CASSMETSFRTDTQYF

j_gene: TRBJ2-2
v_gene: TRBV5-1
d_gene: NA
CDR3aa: CASSSEGTGELFF

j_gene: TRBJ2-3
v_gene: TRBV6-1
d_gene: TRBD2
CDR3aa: CASSARLAGALATSTDTQYF

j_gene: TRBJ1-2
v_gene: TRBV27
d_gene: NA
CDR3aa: CASSLSFRPTANYGYTF

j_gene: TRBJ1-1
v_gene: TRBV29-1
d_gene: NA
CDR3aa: CSVGGALGTEAFF

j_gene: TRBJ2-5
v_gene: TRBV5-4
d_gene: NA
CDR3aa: CASSLGTEGDFETQYF

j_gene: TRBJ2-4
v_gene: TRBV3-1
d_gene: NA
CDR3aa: CASSQIRDVQYF

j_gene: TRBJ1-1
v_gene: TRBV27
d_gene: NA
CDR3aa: CASSRSTAGDTEAFF

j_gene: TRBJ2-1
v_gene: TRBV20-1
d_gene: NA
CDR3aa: CSARLTGGVYEQFF